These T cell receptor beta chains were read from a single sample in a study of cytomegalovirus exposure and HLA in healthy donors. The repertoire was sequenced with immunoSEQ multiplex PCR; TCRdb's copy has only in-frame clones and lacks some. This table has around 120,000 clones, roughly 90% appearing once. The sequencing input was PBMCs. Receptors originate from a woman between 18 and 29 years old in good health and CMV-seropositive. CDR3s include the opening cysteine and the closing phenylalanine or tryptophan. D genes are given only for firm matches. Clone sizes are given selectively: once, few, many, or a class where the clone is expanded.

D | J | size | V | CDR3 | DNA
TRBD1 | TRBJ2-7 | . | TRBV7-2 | CASSLLGGQGSYEQYF | TGTGCCAGCAGCCTGCTCGGCGGACAGGGGTCCTACGAGCAGTACTTC
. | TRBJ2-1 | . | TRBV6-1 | CASSEASSSYNEQFF | TGTGCCAGCAGTGAAGCGAGTAGCTCCTACAATGAGCAGTTCTTC
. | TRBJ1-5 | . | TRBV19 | CASSIQDGLNQPQHF | TGTGCCAGTAGTATCCAGGACGGACTCAATCAGCCCCAGCATTTT
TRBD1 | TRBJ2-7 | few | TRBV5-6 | CASSTGQGRYEQYF | TGTGCCAGCAGCACCGGACAGGGAAGGTACGAGCAGTACTTC
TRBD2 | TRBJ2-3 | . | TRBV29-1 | CSVGLALKGSRDTQYF | TGCAGCGTTGGACTAGCACTCAAAGGGAGCAGAGATACGCAGTATTTT
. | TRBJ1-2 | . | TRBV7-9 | CASSLEGGGYTF | TGTGCCAGCAGCTTAGAAGGGGGTGGCTACACCTTC
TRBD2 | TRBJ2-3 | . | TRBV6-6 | CASSLGRTSGTDTQYF | TGTGCCAGCAGCCTGGGGCGGACTAGCGGAACAGATACGCAGTATTTT
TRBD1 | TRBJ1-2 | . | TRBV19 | CASYAGQGASNYGYTF | TGTGCCTCATACGCCGGACAGGGGGCTTCTAACTATGGCTACACCTTC
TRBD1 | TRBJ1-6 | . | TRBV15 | CATSPQGGNSPLHF | TGTGCCACCAGTCCGCAGGGGGGCAATTCACCCCTCCACTTT
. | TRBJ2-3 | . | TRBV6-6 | CASSYSQGTDTQYF | TGTGCCAGCAGTTACTCGCAGGGGACAGATACGCAGTATTTT
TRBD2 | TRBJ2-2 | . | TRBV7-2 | CASTPGVAGGRTGELFF | TGTGCCAGCACCCCGGGGGTAGCGGGAGGTCGGACCGGGGAGCTGTTTTTT
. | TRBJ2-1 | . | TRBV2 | CASSITLETGGQFF | TGTGCCAGCAGCATAACGCTAGAGACAGGTGGGCAGTTCTTC
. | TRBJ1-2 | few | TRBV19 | CASSTAGAGGGYTF | TGTGCCAGTAGTACGGCCGGGGCGGGGGGTGGCTACACCTTC
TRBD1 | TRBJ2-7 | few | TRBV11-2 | CASSINRDRGSYEQYF | TGTGCCAGCAGCATCAACCGGGACAGGGGCTCCTACGAGCAGTACTTC
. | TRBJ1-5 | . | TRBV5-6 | CASSLDRANQPQHF | TGTGCCAGCAGCTTGGACAGGGCCAATCAGCCCCAGCATTTT
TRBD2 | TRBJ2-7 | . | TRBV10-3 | CAISSGSYEQYF | TGTGCCATCAGTAGCGGGAGCTACGAGCAGTACTTC
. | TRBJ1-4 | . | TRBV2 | CASSAGEGETNEKLFF | TGTGCCAGCAGTGCCGGGGAGGGGGAAACTAATGAAAAACTGTTTTTT
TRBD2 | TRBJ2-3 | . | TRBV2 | CATTRSSGGPTDTQYF | TGTGCCACCACCCGGTCTAGCGGGGGCCCCACAGATACGCAGTATTTT
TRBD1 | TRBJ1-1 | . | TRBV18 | CASSTGGGTEAFF | TGTGCCAGCTCAACAGGGGGGGGGACTGAAGCTTTCTTT
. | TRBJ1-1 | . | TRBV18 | CASSPVQGYTEAFF | TGTGCCAGCTCACCAGTCCAGGGCTACACTGAAGCTTTCTTT
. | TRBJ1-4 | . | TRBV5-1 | CASSPRAGLSTNEKLFF | TGCGCCAGCAGCCCGAGGGCCGGCCTTTCAACTAATGAAAAACTGTTTTTT
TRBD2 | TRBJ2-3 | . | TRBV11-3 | CASTLGGSGTDTQYF | TGTGCCAGCACCCTGGGCGGGAGCGGCACAGATACGCAGTATTTT
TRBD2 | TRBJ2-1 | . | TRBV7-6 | CASSPLAGFYNEQFF | TGTGCCAGCAGCCCGCTAGCGGGGTTTTACAATGAGCAGTTCTTC
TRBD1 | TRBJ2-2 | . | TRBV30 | CAWISPGQGIGELFF | TGTGCCTGGATATCTCCTGGACAGGGGATCGGGGAGCTGTTTTTT
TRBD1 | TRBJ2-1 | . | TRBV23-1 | CASSQRGPGQGYNEQFF | TGCGCCAGCAGTCAACGGGGTCCGGGACAGGGTTACAATGAGCAGTTCTTC
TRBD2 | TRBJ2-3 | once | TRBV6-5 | CASSYGRGGRDTQYF | TGTGCCAGCAGTTACGGGCGGGGGGGCCGGGATACGCAGTATTTT
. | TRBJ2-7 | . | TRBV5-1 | CASIRAPGASYEQYF | TGCGCCAGCATCCGGGCCCCAGGGGCCTCCTACGAGCAGTACTTC
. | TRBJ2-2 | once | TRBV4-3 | CASSQVLIRVAGELFF | TGCGCCAGCAGCCAAGTTCTTATTCGGGTAGCGGGGGAGCTGTTTTTT
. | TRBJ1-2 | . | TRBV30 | CAWTGEGGYTF | TGTGCCTGGACAGGGGAGGGAGGCTACACCTTC
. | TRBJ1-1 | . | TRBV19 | CASSTPRDGTEAFF | TGTGCCAGTAGTACCCCACGGGATGGGACTGAAGCTTTCTTT
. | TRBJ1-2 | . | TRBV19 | CASIRTTTGRGYTF | TGTGCCAGCATCCGAACGACTACAGGGAGAGGCTACACCTTC
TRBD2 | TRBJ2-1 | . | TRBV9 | CASSATSGSVNEQFF | TGTGCCAGCAGCGCGACTAGCGGGAGCGTGAATGAGCAGTTCTTC
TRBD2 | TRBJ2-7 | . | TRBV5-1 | CASSLGLAGGTYEQYF | TGCGCCAGCAGCTTGGGACTAGCGGGGGGGACCTACGAGCAGTACTTC
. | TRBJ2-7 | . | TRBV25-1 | CASSESPGFGEQYF | TGTGCCAGCAGTGAATCCCCGGGATTCGGCGAGCAGTACTTC
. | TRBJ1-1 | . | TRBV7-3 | CASSLTGGTEAFF | TGTGCCAGCAGCTTAACCGGGGGTACTGAAGCTTTCTTT
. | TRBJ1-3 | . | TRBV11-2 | CASRTTRYATRGSGNTIYF | TGTGCCAGCAGAACGACCCGGTACGCAACTCGGGGATCTGGAAACACCATATATTTT